These T cell receptor beta chains were read from a single sample in a study of T cells in Graves' hyperthyroidism and ophthalmopathy. One entry per CDR3 protein, called by TCRdb with MiXCR from the multiplex PCR reads. The sample shows around 600,000 distinct CDR3 sequences, roughly 15% of them seen only once. Sequencing used blood. The source is a woman in her fifties or sixties with Graves' ophthalmopathy. Each CDR3 is given with its conserved first and last residue. The order of the fields is V gene, J gene, CDR3 protein.

v_call: TRBV7-9
j_call: TRBJ2-7
cdr3_aa: CASSHRVEGTSGISRREQYF

v_call: TRBV29-1
j_call: TRBJ2-2
cdr3_aa: CSVVASGRFTGELFF

v_call: TRBV7-3
j_call: TRBJ2-1
cdr3_aa: CASSLRLAGGLNEQFF

v_call: TRBV28
j_call: TRBJ1-4
cdr3_aa: CASSLRTGGDGEKLFF

v_call: TRBV24-1
j_call: TRBJ2-3
cdr3_aa: CATSAISGDFTDTQYF

v_call: TRBV27
j_call: TRBJ2-7
cdr3_aa: CASSRLGVTNYEQYF

v_call: TRBV19
j_call: TRBJ1-1
cdr3_aa: CASSMKRRNTEAFF

v_call: TRBV9
j_call: TRBJ2-1
cdr3_aa: CASSADEASGSDEQFF

v_call: TRBV5-4
j_call: TRBJ2-1
cdr3_aa: CASSRTSGKSNEQFF

v_call: TRBV10-3
j_call: TRBJ1-1
cdr3_aa: CAINQQGSPGGSEAFF

v_call: TRBV20-1
j_call: TRBJ2-1
cdr3_aa: CSARYTGTIHNEQFF

v_call: TRBV27
j_call: TRBJ1-2
cdr3_aa: CASSLFGASNYGYTF

v_call: TRBV18
j_call: TRBJ2-7
cdr3_aa: CASSEGDSYEQYF

v_call: TRBV20-1
j_call: TRBJ2-1
cdr3_aa: CSANAGGPFNEQFF

v_call: TRBV3-1
j_call: TRBJ1-5
cdr3_aa: CASSYSNSNQPQHF

v_call: TRBV9
j_call: TRBJ1-3
cdr3_aa: CASSSDPGGGNTIYF

v_call: TRBV3-1
j_call: TRBJ1-2
cdr3_aa: CASSRDRNYGYTF

v_call: TRBV28
j_call: TRBJ2-3
cdr3_aa: CASSTWFEREGSPDTQYF

v_call: TRBV20-1
j_call: TRBJ2-5
cdr3_aa: CSANPQLAHRETQYF

v_call: TRBV28
j_call: TRBJ2-7
cdr3_aa: CASSFHYEQYF

v_call: TRBV2
j_call: TRBJ2-7
cdr3_aa: CASSEYTLAEAYEQYF

v_call: TRBV27
j_call: TRBJ2-2
cdr3_aa: CASSPRDSAGGELFF

v_call: TRBV20-1
j_call: TRBJ2-2
cdr3_aa: CSARRQIGELFF

v_call: TRBV20-1
j_call: TRBJ1-1
cdr3_aa: CSARMPRGRDTEAFF

v_call: TRBV2
j_call: TRBJ1-4
cdr3_aa: CASSEEAGNEKLFF

v_call: TRBV25-1
j_call: TRBJ2-7
cdr3_aa: CASSKPGQGNEQYF

v_call: TRBV6-2/TRBV6-3
j_call: TRBJ1-2
cdr3_aa: CASTEQGHEGYTF

v_call: TRBV28
j_call: TRBJ2-7
cdr3_aa: CASRSPHEQYF

v_call: TRBV5-4
j_call: TRBJ2-5
cdr3_aa: CASSFVRRRQETQYF

v_call: TRBV28
j_call: TRBJ1-2
cdr3_aa: CASSLTGGYTF

v_call: TRBV5-1
j_call: TRBJ2-7
cdr3_aa: CASNTGASGTYEQYF

v_call: TRBV18
j_call: TRBJ2-6
cdr3_aa: CASSPFGTGPSGANVLTF

v_call: TRBV4-3
j_call: TRBJ2-7
cdr3_aa: CASSQDGGAGALSYEQYF

v_call: TRBV4-2
j_call: TRBJ1-1
cdr3_aa: CASSQEVMGSEAFF

v_call: TRBV20-1
j_call: TRBJ2-1
cdr3_aa: CSARGWRAEYNEQFF

v_call: TRBV24-1
j_call: TRBJ2-1
cdr3_aa: CATSGLARGSYNEQFF

v_call: TRBV28
j_call: TRBJ2-5
cdr3_aa: CASIVAGASQETQYF

v_call: TRBV20-1
j_call: TRBJ2-1
cdr3_aa: CSADGGGYSNEQFF

v_call: TRBV20-1
j_call: TRBJ2-1
cdr3_aa: CSARDRLAGEGEQFF

v_call: TRBV11-3
j_call: TRBJ2-1
cdr3_aa: CASTHGTSYNEQFF

v_call: TRBV6-2/TRBV6-3
j_call: TRBJ2-7
cdr3_aa: CASSYSSRTKALEQYF

v_call: TRBV12-3/TRBV12-4
j_call: TRBJ2-7
cdr3_aa: CASSWGTVWGSYGEQYF

v_call: TRBV12-5
j_call: TRBJ2-7
cdr3_aa: CASGLDRPGEQYF

v_call: TRBV11-3
j_call: TRBJ1-4
cdr3_aa: CASSTGTGGRNEKLFF

v_call: TRBV11-2
j_call: TRBJ1-5
cdr3_aa: CASSQRGGLAQHF

v_call: TRBV6-6
j_call: TRBJ2-3
cdr3_aa: CASSYFGTSSDTQYF